The clone carrying this T cell receptor (beta chain) was observed a few times. Antigen specificity is unknown. Multiple V-beta primers and a C-beta primer amplified TCRB from RNA. MiXCR, run by TCRdb on the multiplex PCR reads, gives a single entry per CDR3 protein. The profile shows approximately 20,000 distinct CDR3 sequences, just under 70% of them singletons. These data come from a study of tumor-infiltrating lymphocytes in glioblastoma multiforme. The V end was cut by 5 bases, the J end by 2 bases, with 8 bases between. The CDR3 covers 13 residues. CDR1 and CDR2 (germline): SGHAT, FQNNGV. Study results and caveats: Only one glioblastoma patient had TCR and mutation analysis.

The chain carries TRBV11-2 and TRBJ2-3; possibly TRBD1 or TRBD2 for D (5 bases each). The clonotype comes from a male donor with glioblastoma. The specimen sequenced was peripheral blood. The DNA for the CDR3 is TGTGCCAGCAGCGACGGGACCACAGATACGCAGTATTTT. Translation: CASSDGTTDTQYF.